What follows describes a single T cell receptor beta chain. J lost 2 bases, V lost 2 bases, and 3 bases had no gene match. Germline V lookup: CDR1 MNHEY, CDR2 SVGAGI. CDR3 length: 15 amino acids. The data derive from a study of blood T cell repertoires in COVID-19. On the study more broadly: PBMCs, B-cell-depleted T cells, or T cells were the source of the cDNA or gDNA that made up the material.

This table comes from immunoSEQ multiplex PCR, and its TCRdb copy is limited to in-frame clones, with some not included. The sample records about 130,000 clones, approximately 83% being singletons. This TCR derives from a man older than 75 with active or convalescent COVID-19. V gene TRBV6-5 combines with J gene TRBJ1-2; 9 positions agree with TRBD1. The sequencing input was peripheral blood. The CDR3 DNA sequence: TGTGCCAGCAGTTACCTAGGACAGGGGAACTATGGCTACACCTTC. Its translation: CASSYLGQGNYGYTF.